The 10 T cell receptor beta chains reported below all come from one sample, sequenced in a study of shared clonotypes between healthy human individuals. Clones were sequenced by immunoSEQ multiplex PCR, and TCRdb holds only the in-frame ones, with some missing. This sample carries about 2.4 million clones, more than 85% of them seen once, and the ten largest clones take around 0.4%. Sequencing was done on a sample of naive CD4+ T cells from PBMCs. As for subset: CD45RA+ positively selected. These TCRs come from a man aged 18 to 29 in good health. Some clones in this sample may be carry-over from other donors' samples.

CDR3 protein: CSAPQFEQFF. CDR3 coding DNA: TGCAGTGCTCCGCAGTTTGAGCAGTTCTTC. The chain has TRBV20-1 and TRBJ2-1; no definite D call. Germline CDR1 DFQATT, CDR2 SNEGSKA (reference sequence). The CDR3 has 10 residues. V was trimmed by 5 bases and J by 9 bases, leaving 8 bases between them.

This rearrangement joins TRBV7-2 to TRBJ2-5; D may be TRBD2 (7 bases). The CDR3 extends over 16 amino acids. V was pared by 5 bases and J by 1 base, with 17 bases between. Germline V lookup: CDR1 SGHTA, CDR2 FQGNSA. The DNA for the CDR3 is TGTGCCAGCAGCCTAGGGGGGGGACTAATCCAAGAGACCCAGTACTTC. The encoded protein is CASSLGGGLIQETQYF.

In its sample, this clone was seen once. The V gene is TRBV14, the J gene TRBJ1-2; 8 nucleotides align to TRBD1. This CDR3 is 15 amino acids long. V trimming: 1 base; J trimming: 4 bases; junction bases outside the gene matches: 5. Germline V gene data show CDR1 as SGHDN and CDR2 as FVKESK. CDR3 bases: TGTGCCAGCAGCCAAGGAAGAGGACAGGGCTATGGCTACACCTTC. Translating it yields CASSQGRGQGYGYTF.

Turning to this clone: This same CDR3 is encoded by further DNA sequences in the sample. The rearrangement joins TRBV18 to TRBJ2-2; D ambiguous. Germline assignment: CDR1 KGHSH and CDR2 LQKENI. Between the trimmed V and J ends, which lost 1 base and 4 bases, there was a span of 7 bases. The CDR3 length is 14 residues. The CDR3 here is CASSPRSGTGELFF. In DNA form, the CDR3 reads TGTGCCAGCTCACCACGATCAGGCACCGGGGAGCTGTTTTTT.

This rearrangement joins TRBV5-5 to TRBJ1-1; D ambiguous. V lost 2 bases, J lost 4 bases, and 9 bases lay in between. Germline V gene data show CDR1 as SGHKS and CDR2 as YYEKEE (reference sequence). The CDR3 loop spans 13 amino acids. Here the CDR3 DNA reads TGTGCCAGCAGCTTTCTAACGGGCACTGAAGCTTTCTTT. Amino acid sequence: CASSFLTGTEAFF.

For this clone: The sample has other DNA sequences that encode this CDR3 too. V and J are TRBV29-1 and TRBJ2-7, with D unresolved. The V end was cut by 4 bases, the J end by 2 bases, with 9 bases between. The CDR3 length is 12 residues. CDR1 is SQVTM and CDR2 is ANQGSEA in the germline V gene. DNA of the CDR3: TGCAGCGTTGTGGGTCAGGCCTACGAGCAGTACTTC. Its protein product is CSVVGQAYEQYF.

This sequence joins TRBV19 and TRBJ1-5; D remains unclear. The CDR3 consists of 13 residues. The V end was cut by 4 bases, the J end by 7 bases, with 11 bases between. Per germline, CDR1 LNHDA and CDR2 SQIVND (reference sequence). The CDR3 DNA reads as TGTGCCAGTAGTAATCACGTTTCCCAGCCCCAGCATTTT. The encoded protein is CASSNHVSQPQHF. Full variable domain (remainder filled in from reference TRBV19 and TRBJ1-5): DGGITQSPKYLFRKEGQNVTLSCEQNLNHDAMYWYRQDPGQGLRLIYYSQIVNDFQKGDIAEGYSVSREKKESFPLTVTSAQKNPTAFYLCASSNHVSQPQHFGDGTRLSIL.

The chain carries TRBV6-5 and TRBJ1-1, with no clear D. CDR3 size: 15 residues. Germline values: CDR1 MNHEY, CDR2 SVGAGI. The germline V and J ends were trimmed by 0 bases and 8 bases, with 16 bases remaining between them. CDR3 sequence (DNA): TGTGCCAGCAGTTACTCGATAGGCTTCGGTAACGAAGCTTTCTTT. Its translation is CASSYSIGFGNEAFF.

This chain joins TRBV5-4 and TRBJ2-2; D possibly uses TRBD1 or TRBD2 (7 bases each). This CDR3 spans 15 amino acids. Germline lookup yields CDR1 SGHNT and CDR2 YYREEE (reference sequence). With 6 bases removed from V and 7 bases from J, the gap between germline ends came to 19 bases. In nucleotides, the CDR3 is TGTGCCAGCACCCCCGGAGGGGGGGACAGCGGGGAGCTGTTTTTT. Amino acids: CASTPGGGDSGELFF. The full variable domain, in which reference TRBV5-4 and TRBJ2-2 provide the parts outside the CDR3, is ETGVTQSPTHLIKTRGQQVTLRCSSQSGHNTVSWYQQALGQGPQFIFQYYREEENGRGNFPPRFSGLQFPNYSSELNVNALELDDSALYLCASTPGGGDSGELFFGEGSRLTVL.

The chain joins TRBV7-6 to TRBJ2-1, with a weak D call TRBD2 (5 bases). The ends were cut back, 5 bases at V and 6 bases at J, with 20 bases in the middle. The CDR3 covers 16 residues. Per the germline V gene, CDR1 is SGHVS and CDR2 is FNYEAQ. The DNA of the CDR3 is TGTGCCAGCAGCCCAGCCACCAGCGGAGTCCCCAATGAGCAGTTCTTC. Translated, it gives CASSPATSGVPNEQFF. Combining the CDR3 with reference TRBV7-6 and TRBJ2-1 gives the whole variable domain GAGVSQSPRYKVTKRGQDVALRCDPISGHVSLYWYRQALGQGPEFLTYFNYEAQQDKSGLPNDRFSAERPEGSISTLTIQRTEQRDSAMYRCASSPATSGVPNEQFFGPGTRLTVL.